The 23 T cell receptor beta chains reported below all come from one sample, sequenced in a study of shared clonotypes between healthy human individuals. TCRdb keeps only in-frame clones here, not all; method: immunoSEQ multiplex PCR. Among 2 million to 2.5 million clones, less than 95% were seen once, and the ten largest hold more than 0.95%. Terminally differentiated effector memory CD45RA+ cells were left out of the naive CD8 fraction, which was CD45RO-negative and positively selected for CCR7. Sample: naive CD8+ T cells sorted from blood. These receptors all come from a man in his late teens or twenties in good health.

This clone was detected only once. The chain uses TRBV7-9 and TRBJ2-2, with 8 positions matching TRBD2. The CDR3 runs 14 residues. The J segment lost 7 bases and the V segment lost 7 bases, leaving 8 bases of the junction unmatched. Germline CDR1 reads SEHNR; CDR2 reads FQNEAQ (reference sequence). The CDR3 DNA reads TGTGCCAGCATTCATAGCGGGAATAGCGGGGAGCTGTTTTTT. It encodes CASIHSGNSGELFF.

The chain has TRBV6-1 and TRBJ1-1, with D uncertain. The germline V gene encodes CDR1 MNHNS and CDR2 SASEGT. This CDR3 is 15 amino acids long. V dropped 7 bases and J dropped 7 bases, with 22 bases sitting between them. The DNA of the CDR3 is TGTGCCAGCACCGGTAAGAACAAGGGCGAGGTTGAAGCTTTCTTT. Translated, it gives CASTGKNKGEVEAFF.

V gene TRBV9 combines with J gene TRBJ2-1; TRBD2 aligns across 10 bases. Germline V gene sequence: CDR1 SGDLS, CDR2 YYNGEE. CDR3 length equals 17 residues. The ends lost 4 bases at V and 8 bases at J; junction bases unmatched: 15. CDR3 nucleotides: TGTGCCAGCAGCTCACACCCGGGAGCGGGAGGGCGGGATGAGCAGTTCTTC. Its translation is CASSSHPGAGGRDEQFF.

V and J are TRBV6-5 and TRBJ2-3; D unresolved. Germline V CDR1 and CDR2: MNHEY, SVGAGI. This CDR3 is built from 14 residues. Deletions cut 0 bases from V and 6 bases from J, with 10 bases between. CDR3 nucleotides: TGTGCCAGCAGTTACTCTTATTTTGGGGATACGCAGTATTTT. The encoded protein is CASSYSYFGDTQYF.

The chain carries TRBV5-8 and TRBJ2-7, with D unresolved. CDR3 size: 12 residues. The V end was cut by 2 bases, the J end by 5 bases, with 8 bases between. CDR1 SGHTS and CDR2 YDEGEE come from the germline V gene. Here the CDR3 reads CASSLQMNEQYF. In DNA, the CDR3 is TGTGCCAGCAGCTTACAAATGAACGAGCAGTACTTC.

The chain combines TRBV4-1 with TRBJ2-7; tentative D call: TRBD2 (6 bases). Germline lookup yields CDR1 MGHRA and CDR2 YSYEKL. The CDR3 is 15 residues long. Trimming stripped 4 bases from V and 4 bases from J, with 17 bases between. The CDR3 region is CASSPRDLYPYEQYF. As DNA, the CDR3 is TGCGCCAGCAGCCCCAGGGACTTATACCCTTACGAGCAGTACTTC.

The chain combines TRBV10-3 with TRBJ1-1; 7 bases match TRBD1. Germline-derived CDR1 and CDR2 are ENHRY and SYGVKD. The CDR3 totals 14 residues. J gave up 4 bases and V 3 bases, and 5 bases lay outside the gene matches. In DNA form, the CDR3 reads TGTGCCATCAGTGAAGGGGGCGCAGGCACTGAAGCTTTCTTT. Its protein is CAISEGGAGTEAFF.

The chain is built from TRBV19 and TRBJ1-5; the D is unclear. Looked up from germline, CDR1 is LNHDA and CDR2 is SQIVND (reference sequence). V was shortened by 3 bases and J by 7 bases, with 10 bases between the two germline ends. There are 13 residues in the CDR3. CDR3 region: CASSMGWGQPQHF. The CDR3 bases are TGTGCCAGTAGTATGGGATGGGGACAGCCCCAGCATTTT. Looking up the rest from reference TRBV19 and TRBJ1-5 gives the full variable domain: DGGITQSPKYLFRKEGQNVTLSCEQNLNHDAMYWYRQDPGQGLRLIYYSQIVNDFQKGDIAEGYSVSREKKESFPLTVTSAQKNPTAFYLCASSMGWGQPQHFGDGTRLSIL.

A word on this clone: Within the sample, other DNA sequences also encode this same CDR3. The CDR3 nucleotides read TGCGCCAGCAGCTTGGTAGCGGTTACTAGCACAGATACGCAGTATTTT. Translation: CASSLVAVTSTDTQYF. The V call is TRBV5-1, the J call TRBJ2-3, with a tentative D call TRBD2 (6 bases). Deletions cut 0 bases from V and 0 bases from J, with 11 bases between. The CDR3 is 16 amino acids. The germline V gene encodes CDR1 SGHRS and CDR2 YFSETQ.

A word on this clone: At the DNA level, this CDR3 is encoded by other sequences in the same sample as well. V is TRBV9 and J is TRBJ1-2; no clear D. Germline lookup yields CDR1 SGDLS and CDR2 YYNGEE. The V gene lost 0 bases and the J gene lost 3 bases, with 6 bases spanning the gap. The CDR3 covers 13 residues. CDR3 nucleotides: TGTGCCAGCAGCGTAGGTAGGGACTATGGCTACACCTTC. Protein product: CASSVGRDYGYTF.

The CDR3: CASSPNGRPYEQYF. The CDR3 nucleotides read TGTGCCAGCAGTCCAAACGGACGGCCCTACGAGCAGTACTTC. The chain carries TRBV7-2 and TRBJ2-7, with D hard to call. Deletions cut 6 bases from V and 2 bases from J, with 14 bases between. Looked up from germline, CDR1 is SGHTA and CDR2 is FQGNSA. The CDR3 runs to 14 residues.

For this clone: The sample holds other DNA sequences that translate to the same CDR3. CDR3 residues: CASSTDRGLETQYF. The CDR3 coding sequence is TGCGCCAGCAGCACAGACAGGGGGCTTGAGACCCAGTACTTC. The chain joins TRBV5-1 to TRBJ2-5, with 10 bases matching TRBD1. The CDR3 runs to 14 residues. V lost 4 bases, J lost 5 bases, and 5 bases stayed unmatched. Germline CDR1 reads SGHRS; CDR2 reads YFSETQ. Drawing the rest from reference TRBV5-1 and TRBJ2-5, the complete variable domain is KAGVTQTPRYLIKTRGQQVTLSCSPISGHRSVSWYQQTPGQGLQFLFEYFSETQRNKGNFPGRFSGRQFSNSRSEMNVSTLELGDSALYLCASSTDRGLETQYFGPGTRLLVL.

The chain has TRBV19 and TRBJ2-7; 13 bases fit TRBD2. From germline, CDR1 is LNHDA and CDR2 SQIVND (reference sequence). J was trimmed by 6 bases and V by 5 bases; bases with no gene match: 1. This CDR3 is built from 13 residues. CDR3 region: CASSRTSGSEQYF. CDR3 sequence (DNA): TGTGCCAGTAGTCGGACTAGCGGGAGCGAGCAGTACTTC.

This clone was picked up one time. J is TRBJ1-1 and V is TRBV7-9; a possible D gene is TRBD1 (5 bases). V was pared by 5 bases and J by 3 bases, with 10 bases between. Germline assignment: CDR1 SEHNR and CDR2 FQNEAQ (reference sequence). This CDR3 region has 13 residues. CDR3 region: CASSRGGDTEAFF. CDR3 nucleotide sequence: TGTGCCAGCAGCCGGGGAGGGGACACTGAAGCTTTCTTT.

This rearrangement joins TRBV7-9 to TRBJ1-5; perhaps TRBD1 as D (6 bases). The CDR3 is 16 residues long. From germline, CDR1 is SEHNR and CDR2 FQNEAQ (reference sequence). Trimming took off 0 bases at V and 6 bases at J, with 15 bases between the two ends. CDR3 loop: CASSLATRGGVQPQHF. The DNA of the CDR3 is TGTGCCAGCAGCTTAGCAACCAGGGGTGGTGTTCAGCCCCAGCATTTT.

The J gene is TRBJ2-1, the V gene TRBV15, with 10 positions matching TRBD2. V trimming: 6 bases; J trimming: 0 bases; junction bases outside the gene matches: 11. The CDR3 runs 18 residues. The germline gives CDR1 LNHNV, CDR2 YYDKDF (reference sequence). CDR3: CATRVSSGRSNSYNEQFF. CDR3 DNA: TGTGCCACCAGAGTGTCTAGCGGGAGATCTAACTCCTACAATGAGCAGTTCTTC.

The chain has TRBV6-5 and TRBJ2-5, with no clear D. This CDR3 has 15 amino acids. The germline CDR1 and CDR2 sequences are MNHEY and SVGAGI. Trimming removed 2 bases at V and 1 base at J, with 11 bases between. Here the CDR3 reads CASSYGMQSQETQYF. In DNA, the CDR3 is TGTGCCAGCAGTTACGGGATGCAGAGCCAAGAGACCCAGTACTTC.

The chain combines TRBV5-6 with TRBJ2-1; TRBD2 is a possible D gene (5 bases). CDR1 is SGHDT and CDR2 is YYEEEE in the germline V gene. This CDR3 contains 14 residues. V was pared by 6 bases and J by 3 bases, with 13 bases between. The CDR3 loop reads CASNKRSSYNEQFF. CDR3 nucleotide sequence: TGTGCCAGCAACAAGCGGAGTAGCTACAATGAGCAGTTCTTC.

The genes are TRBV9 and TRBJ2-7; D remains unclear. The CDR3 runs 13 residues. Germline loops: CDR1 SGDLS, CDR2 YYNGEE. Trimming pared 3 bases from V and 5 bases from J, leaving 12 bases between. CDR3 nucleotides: TGTGCCAGCAGCGCGGGCCCGGTCAACGAGCAGTACTTC. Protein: CASSAGPVNEQYF.

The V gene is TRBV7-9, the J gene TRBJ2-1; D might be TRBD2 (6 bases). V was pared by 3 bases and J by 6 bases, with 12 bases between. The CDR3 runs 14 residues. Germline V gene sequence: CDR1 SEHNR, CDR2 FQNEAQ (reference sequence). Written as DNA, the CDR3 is TGTGCCAGCAGCTTCCCGGGAGCCTCCAATGAGCAGTTCTTC. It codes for CASSFPGASNEQFF.

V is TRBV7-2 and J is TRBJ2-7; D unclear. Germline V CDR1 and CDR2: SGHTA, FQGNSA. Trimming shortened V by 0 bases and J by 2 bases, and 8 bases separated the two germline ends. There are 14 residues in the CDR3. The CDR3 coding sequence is TGTGCCAGCAGCTTAGCGCTTAGTGCCTACGAGCAGTACTTC. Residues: CASSLALSAYEQYF.

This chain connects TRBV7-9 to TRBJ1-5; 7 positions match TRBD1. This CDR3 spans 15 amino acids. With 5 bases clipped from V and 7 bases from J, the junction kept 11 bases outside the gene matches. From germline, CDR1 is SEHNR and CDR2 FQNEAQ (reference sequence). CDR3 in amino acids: CASSPGQVGDQPQHF. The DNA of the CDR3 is TGTGCCAGCAGCCCCGGACAGGTTGGAGACCAGCCCCAGCATTTT.

CDR3 DNA: TGTGCCAGCAGTGAATTGGTGGGGCGGGGGTACCAAGAGACCCAGTACTTC. Translated, it gives CASSELVGRGYQETQYF. The chain employs TRBV6-1 and TRBJ2-5; 7 bases align to TRBD2. Germline V CDR1 and CDR2: MNHNS, SASEGT. The CDR3 loop spans 17 amino acids. V was clipped by 2 bases and J by 0 bases; unmatched bases: 9.